The 26 T cell receptor beta chains in this list originate from one sample, sequenced in a study of blood T cell repertoires in COVID-19 (dated by TCRdb to between 2020 and 2021). The library was obtained by the immunoSEQ multiplex PCR assay. This is the immuneACCESS table as TCRdb keeps it, with only in-frame sequences that have V and J called. A part of the clones is gone; compared with another copy, unresolved V genes explain less than half, and the rest is unexplained. The sample has 200,000 to 250,000 clones on record, 75% to 85% of them singletons. In total, the top ten clones hold around 13% of the sample. The source material was peripheral blood. These receptors all stem from a human donor in a cohort sampled during active COVID-19.

The CDR3 sequence: CASSLSPGVRTRAFF. The CDR3 region has the DNA TGTGCCAGCAGCTTAAGTCCAGGGGTGAGGACTCGAGCTTTCTTT. The J gene is TRBJ1-1, the V gene TRBV7-3, with TRBD1 as a possible D gene (6 bases). Between the trimmed V and J ends, which lost 1 base and 10 bases, there was a span of 19 bases. This CDR3 is built from 15 residues. Germline CDR1 is SGHTA and CDR2 is FQGTGA. Variable domain in full (rest from reference TRBV7-3 and TRBJ1-1): GAGVSQTPSNKVTEKGKYVELRCDPISGHTALYWYRQSLGQGPEFLIYFQGTGAADDSGLPNDRFFAVRPEGSVSTLKIQRTERGDSAVYLCASSLSPGVRTRAFFGQGTRLTVV.

The gene calls are TRBV2 and TRBJ2-7; TRBD1 might be the D (6 bases). Germline V CDR1 and CDR2: SNHLY, FYNNEI. This CDR3 has 14 amino acids. Trimming stripped 5 bases from V and 0 bases from J, with 11 bases between. In DNA form, the CDR3 reads TGTGCCAGCAGTCAGGGCAGGGGCTCCTACGAGCAGTACTTC. Amino acids: CASSQGRGSYEQYF.

The chain is built from TRBV5-1 and TRBJ1-5; the D gene is possibly TRBD1 (6 bases). Trimming stripped 5 bases from V and 2 bases from J, with 14 bases between. This CDR3 region has 15 residues. CDR1 and CDR2 from the germline V gene are SGHRS and YFSETQ. In DNA form, the CDR3 reads TGCGCCAGCAGTCTATCAGGGGATGGCAATCAGCCCCAGCATTTT. It translates to CASSLSGDGNQPQHF.

This sequence joins TRBV2 and TRBJ1-2; D may be TRBD1 (6 bases). The V and J ends lost 2 bases and 8 bases respectively, with 12 bases between them. The CDR3 consists of 13 residues. The germline CDR1 and CDR2 sequences are SNHLY and FYNNEI. CDR3 sequence reads: CASSERGGSGYTF. In nucleotides, the CDR3 is TGTGCCAGCAGTGAAAGGGGGGGTTCGGGCTACACCTTC.

The chain carries TRBV14 and TRBJ1-2; no firm D call. Germline V CDR1 and CDR2: SGHDN, FVKESK. The CDR3 is made up of 14 amino acids. V lost 4 bases and J lost 2, with 11 bases in between. This CDR3 reads CASSPGWVNYGYTF. In DNA form, the CDR3 reads TGTGCCAGCAGCCCGGGGTGGGTAAACTATGGCTACACCTTC. Complete variable domain (other parts from reference TRBV14 and TRBJ1-2): EAGVTQFPSHSVIEKGQTVTLRCDPISGHDNLYWYRRVMGKEIKFLLHFVKESKQDESGMPNNRFLAERTGGTYSTLKVQPAELEDSGVYFCASSPGWVNYGYTFGSGTRLTVV.

The chain uses TRBV5-1 and TRBJ2-3; 9 bases line up with TRBD2. The germline gives CDR1 SGHRS, CDR2 YFSETQ. This CDR3 is 16 amino acids long. The ends lost 2 bases at V and 6 bases at J; junction bases unmatched: 10. CDR3 region: CASSLTQREVGDTQYF. In DNA, the CDR3 is TGCGCCAGCAGCTTAACTCAGCGGGAGGTCGGGGATACGCAGTATTTT. Complete variable domain (other parts from reference TRBV5-1 and TRBJ2-3): KAGVTQTPRYLIKTRGQQVTLSCSPISGHRSVSWYQQTPGQGLQFLFEYFSETQRNKGNFPGRFSGRQFSNSRSEMNVSTLELGDSALYLCASSLTQREVGDTQYFGPGTRLTVL.

The chain couples TRBV6-6 to TRBJ1-6; TRBD1 might be the D (5 bases). The CDR3 is 15 residues long. V was clipped by 5 bases and J by 5 bases, with 13 bases between them. The germline V gene encodes CDR1 MNHNY and CDR2 SVGAGI (reference sequence). DNA for the CDR3: TGTGCCAGCAGTGTCAGGGTAGAAAATAATTCACCCCTCCACTTT. Its protein is CASSVRVENNSPLHF.

The chain has TRBV27 and TRBJ1-1; 8 bases align to TRBD1. Germline lookup yields CDR1 MNHEY and CDR2 SMNVEV (reference sequence). V dropped 6 bases and J dropped 4; count of bases not matched to a gene: 7. CDR3 length equals 14 residues. CDR3 bases: TGTGCCAGCAGCCCGACAGGGGTTAGCACTGAAGCTTTCTTT. This gives the protein CASSPTGVSTEAFF.

This sequence joins TRBV7-2 and TRBJ2-1, with 14 bases aligning to TRBD2. The CDR3 extends over 16 amino acids. The germline CDR1 and CDR2 sequences are SGHTA and FQGNSA. J gave up 9 bases and V 5 bases, and 9 bases lay outside the gene matches. CDR3 sequence (DNA): TGTGCCAGCAGCCTAGAGGGGACTAGCGGGAGTGGTGAGCAGTTCTTC. Residues: CASSLEGTSGSGEQFF.

CDR3 sequence: CASRRLESNTGELFF. The CDR3, as DNA: TGTGCCAGCAGACGACTAGAGTCGAACACCGGGGAGCTGTTTTTT. This chain uses TRBV27 with TRBJ2-2, with D tentatively TRBD2 (6 bases). V lost 6 bases and J lost 0, with 11 bases in between. In germline, CDR1 is MNHEY, CDR2 SMNVEV (reference sequence). This CDR3 is built from 15 residues.

This clone was counted a single time. The V gene is TRBV9, the J gene TRBJ2-7; 8 bases line up with TRBD1. CDR3 size: 13 residues. V was pared by 4 bases and J by 12 bases, with 12 bases of the junction left unmatched. Germline-derived CDR1 and CDR2 are SGDLS and YYNGEE. The CDR3: CASSPEGQAQPYF. The DNA of the CDR3 is TGTGCCAGCAGCCCCGAGGGACAGGCCCAGCCGTACTTC.

The V call is TRBV28, the J call TRBJ1-5; TRBD1 might be the D (6 bases). The CDR3 has 14 amino acids. The V end was cut by 3 bases, the J end by 7 bases, with 13 bases between. The germline CDR1 and CDR2 sequences are MDHEN and SYDVKM. CDR3 DNA sequence: TGTGCCAGCAGTTTCGGGACACGCTACCAGCCCCAGCATTTT. Translation gives CASSFGTRYQPQHF. Full variable domain (missing parts from reference TRBV28 and TRBJ1-5): DVKVTQSSRYLVKRTGEKVFLECVQDMDHENMFWYRQDPGLGLRLIYFSYDVKMKEKGDIPEGYSVSREKKERFSLILESASTNQTSMYLCASSFGTRYQPQHFGDGTRLSIL.

The J gene is TRBJ2-1, the V gene TRBV7-2; D is uncertain. This CDR3 is 14 amino acids long. Germline V gene sequence: CDR1 SGHTA, CDR2 FQGNSA. V lost 5 bases, J lost 6 bases, and 14 bases lay in between. As DNA, the CDR3 is TGTGCCAGCAGCCCCATGTTTGGCCCCAATGAGCAGTTCTTC. Residues: CASSPMFGPNEQFF.

This clone appeared once. The rearrangement links TRBV6-5 to TRBJ1-5; D gene unclear. Germline values: CDR1 MNHEY, CDR2 SVGAGI. The CDR3 contains 13 residues. V was trimmed by 7 bases and J by 0 bases, leaving 7 bases between them. For the CDR3, the DNA is TGTGCCAGCATTAGTCATAGCAATCAGCCCCAGCATTTT. Its translation is CASISHSNQPQHF.

This clone was detected only a few times. The V and J genes are TRBV19 and TRBJ1-1; D ambiguous. CDR1 is LNHDA, CDR2 SQIVND, per germline (reference sequence). The CDR3 contains 13 residues. V dropped 7 bases and J dropped 10 bases, with 19 bases sitting between them. This CDR3 is CASIYDIGIRAFF. The DNA for the CDR3 is TGTGCCAGTATTTACGACATTGGAATTCGAGCTTTCTTT. Full variable domain (remainder filled in from reference TRBV19 and TRBJ1-1): DGGITQSPKYLFRKEGQNVTLSCEQNLNHDAMYWYRQDPGQGLRLIYYSQIVNDFQKGDIAEGYSVSREKKESFPLTVTSAQKNPTAFYLCASIYDIGIRAFFGQGTRLTVV.

This clone was seen more than once but under ten times. This sequence joins TRBV27 and TRBJ2-5; the match to TRBD2 covers 9 bases. CDR3 length: 17 residues. V gave up 6 bases and J gave up 2 bases; unmatched junction bases: 13. CDR1 and CDR2 from the germline V gene are MNHEY and SMNVEV (reference sequence). The CDR3 region has the DNA TGTGCCAGCAGCTCACTAATGACTAGCGGTTCACAAGAGACCCAGTACTTC. Protein product: CASSSLMTSGSQETQYF.

The table lists this clone with a few counts. The gene calls are TRBV19 and TRBJ1-4; no clear D. Germline V gene sequence: CDR1 LNHDA, CDR2 SQIVND (reference sequence). CDR3 length: 14 residues. Between the trimmed V and J ends, which lost 2 bases and 4 bases, there was a span of 8 bases. The CDR3 bases are TGTGCCAGTAGTATATCCAGACTTAATGAAAAACTGTTTTTT. It translates to CASSISRLNEKLFF.

The V and J genes are TRBV19 and TRBJ1-1; D is perhaps TRBD1 (5 bases). This CDR3 is built from 14 residues. V lost 6 bases, J lost 5 bases, and 16 bases lay in between. Germline V gene sequence: CDR1 LNHDA, CDR2 SQIVND (reference sequence). CDR3 protein: CASSFQGTGTEAFF. The CDR3 DNA is TGTGCCAGTAGCTTTCAGGGAACTGGAACTGAAGCTTTCTTT.

V usage is TRBV7-3 and J usage is TRBJ1-6, with 10 positions matching TRBD1. V lost 3 bases and J lost 5; bases outside the gene matches: 4. Germline values: CDR1 SGHTA, CDR2 FQGTGA. There are 16 residues in the CDR3. In nucleotides, the CDR3 is TGTGCCAGCAGCTTGACAGGGGGCCTTGATAATTCACCCCTCCACTTT. Translation gives CASSLTGGLDNSPLHF.

This sequence joins TRBV6-5 and TRBJ2-1; 8 bases agree with TRBD2. This CDR3 spans 13 amino acids. Germline V gene data show CDR1 as MNHEY and CDR2 as SVGAGI. With V trimmed by 10 bases and J by 5 bases, 7 bases remained unmatched. The CDR3 region is CATRSLADNEQFF. The CDR3 DNA sequence: TGTGCCACCAGGTCACTAGCGGACAATGAGCAGTTCTTC.

The V and J genes are TRBV9 and TRBJ1-6, with 9 bases identical to TRBD1. The CDR3 has 15 amino acids. From germline, CDR1 is SGDLS and CDR2 YYNGEE. Losses at the gene ends were 4 bases for V and 8 bases for J; bases not matched to a gene: 7. For the CDR3, the DNA is TGTGCCAGCAGCTCTGGGACAGGGCCGGATTCACCCCTCCACTTT. Protein product: CASSSGTGPDSPLHF.

The gene calls are TRBV5-4 and TRBJ2-1; the match to TRBD2 covers 11 bases. Trimming cost V 5 bases and J 10 bases; bases outside gene matches: 11. The CDR3 runs to 15 residues. The germline gives CDR1 SGHNT, CDR2 YYREEE (reference sequence). CDR3 in amino acids: CASSVGRLAGYEQFF. CDR3 in DNA: TGTGCCAGCAGTGTTGGGAGACTAGCGGGATACGAGCAGTTCTTC.

The chain employs TRBV7-2 and TRBJ1-4, with a tentative D call TRBD1 (6 bases). CDR1 and CDR2 (germline): SGHTA, FQGNSA. V shed 5 bases and J shed 4 bases, with 14 bases lying between them. This CDR3 spans 15 amino acids. CDR3 region: CASSPLGGLNEKLFF. The CDR3 DNA is TGTGCCAGCAGCCCCCTGGGGGGGCTTAATGAAAAACTGTTTTTT. Combining the CDR3 with reference TRBV7-2 and TRBJ1-4 gives the whole variable domain GAGVSQSPSNKVTEKGKDVELRCDPISGHTALYWYRQSLGQGLEFLIYFQGNSAPDKSGLPSDRFSAERTGGSVSTLTIQRTQQEDSAVYLCASSPLGGLNEKLFFGSGTQLSVL.

J is TRBJ2-1 and V is TRBV5-4, with 10 nucleotides matching TRBD1. CDR1 is SGHNT, CDR2 YYREEE, per germline (reference sequence). J gave up 8 bases and V 4 bases, and 15 bases lay outside the gene matches. This CDR3 region has 17 residues. The CDR3 region is CASSRRALDRGEDEQFF. For the CDR3, the DNA is TGTGCCAGCAGCCGACGAGCGCTGGACAGGGGGGAGGATGAGCAGTTCTTC. The full variable domain, in which reference TRBV5-4 and TRBJ2-1 provide the parts outside the CDR3, is ETGVTQSPTHLIKTRGQQVTLRCSSQSGHNTVSWYQQALGQGPQFIFQYYREEENGRGNFPPRFSGLQFPNYSSELNVNALELDDSALYLCASSRRALDRGEDEQFFGPGTRLTVL.

The V call is TRBV25-1, the J call TRBJ2-5; a weak D match, TRBD1 (8 bases). The germline V gene has CDR1 MGHDK and CDR2 SYGVNS. This CDR3 contains 16 residues. Trimming took 5 bases from V and 2 from J, leaving 18 bases between them. The CDR3 loop is CASSFRGLAAQETQYF. For the CDR3, the DNA is TGTGCCAGCAGTTTCAGGGGGCTAGCGGCTCAAGAGACCCAGTACTTC.

This clone appeared a few times. This chain connects TRBV9 to TRBJ2-3; 7 nucleotides agree with TRBD1. The J segment lost 4 bases and the V segment lost 2 bases, leaving 7 bases of the junction unmatched. This CDR3 is 15 amino acids long. Looked up from germline, CDR1 is SGDLS and CDR2 is YYNGEE. The CDR3 is CASSVRQGKSDTQYF. CDR3 nucleotides: TGTGCCAGCAGCGTCCGACAGGGAAAGTCAGATACGCAGTATTTT.